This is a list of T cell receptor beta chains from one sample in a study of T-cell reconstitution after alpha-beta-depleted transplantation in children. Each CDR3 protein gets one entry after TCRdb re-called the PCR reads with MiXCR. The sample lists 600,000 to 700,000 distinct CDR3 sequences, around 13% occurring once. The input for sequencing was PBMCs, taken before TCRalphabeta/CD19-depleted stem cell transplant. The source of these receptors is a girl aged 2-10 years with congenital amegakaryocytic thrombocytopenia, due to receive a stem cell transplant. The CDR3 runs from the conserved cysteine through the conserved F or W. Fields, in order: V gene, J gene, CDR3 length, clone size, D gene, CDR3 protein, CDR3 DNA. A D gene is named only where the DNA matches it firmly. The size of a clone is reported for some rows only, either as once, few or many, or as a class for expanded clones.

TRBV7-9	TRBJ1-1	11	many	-	CASSFRLGAFF	TGTGCCAGCAGCTTTAGGTTGGGGGCTTTCTTT
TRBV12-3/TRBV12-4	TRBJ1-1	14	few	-	CASSFGPRNTEAFF	TGTGCCAGCAGTTTTGGTCCCAGGAACACTGAAGCTTTCTTT
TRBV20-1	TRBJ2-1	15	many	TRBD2	CSARDRTSGSNEQFF	TGCAGTGCTAGAGATCGGACTAGCGGGAGTAATGAGCAGTTCTTC
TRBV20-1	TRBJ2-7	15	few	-	CSAKPLHGLTYEQYF	TGCAGTGCTAAACCCCTTCACGGGTTAACCTACGAGCAGTACTTC
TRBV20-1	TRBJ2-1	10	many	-	CSARREEQFF	TGCAGTGCGCGACGGGAAGAGCAGTTCTTC
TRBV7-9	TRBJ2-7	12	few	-	CASSIGDYEQYF	TGTGCCAGCAGTATAGGGGATTACGAGCAGTACTTC
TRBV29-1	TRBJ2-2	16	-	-	CSVLISDSFYTGELFF	TGCAGCGTTTTAATTTCTGACAGTTTTTACACCGGGGAGCTGTTTTTT
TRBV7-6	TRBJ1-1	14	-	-	CASSRGQKNTEAFF	TGTGCCAGCAGCCGCGGACAGAAGAACACTGAAGCTTTCTTT
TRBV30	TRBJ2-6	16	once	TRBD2	CAWGGGKLSGANVLTF	TGTGCCTGGGGGGGGGGGAAACTCTCTGGGGCCAACGTCCTGACTTTC
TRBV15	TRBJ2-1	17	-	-	CATSRDRWRGGYNEQFF	TGTGCCACCAGCAGAGATCGTTGGAGAGGGGGATACAATGAGCAGTTCTTC
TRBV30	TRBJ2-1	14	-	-	CAWSPGFSYNEQFF	TGTGCCTGGAGTCCGGGATTTTCCTACAATGAGCAGTTCTTC
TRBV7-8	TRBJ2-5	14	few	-	CASRPARGQETQYF	TGTGCCAGCAGACCAGCTCGGGGTCAAGAGACCCAGTACTTC
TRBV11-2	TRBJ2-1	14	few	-	CASSLDGLTFDPFF	TGTGCCAGCAGCTTAGATGGTCTTACCTTCGATCCGTTCTTC
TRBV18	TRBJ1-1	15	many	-	CASSPGHRMNTEAFF	TGTGCCAGCTCGCCGGGACACCGCATGAACACTGAAGCTTTCTTT
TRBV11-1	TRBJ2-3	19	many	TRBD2	CASSPRPGLADPSTDTQYF	TGTGCCAGCAGCCCTAGACCGGGACTAGCGGATCCTAGCACAGATACGCAGTATTTT
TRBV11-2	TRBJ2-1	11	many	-	CASRALNEQFF	TGTGCCAGCAGAGCGCTCAATGAGCAGTTCTTC
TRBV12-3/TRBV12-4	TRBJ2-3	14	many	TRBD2	CASRPSGATDTQYF	TGTGCCAGCAGGCCGAGCGGGGCCACAGATACGCAGTATTTT
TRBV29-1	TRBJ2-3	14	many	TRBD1	CSAEVTGGTDTQYF	TGCAGCGCGGAGGTGACAGGGGGCACAGATACGCAGTATTTT
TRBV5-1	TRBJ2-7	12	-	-	CAGSHSSYEQYF	TGTGCCGGCAGCCACAGTTCCTACGAGCAGTACTTC
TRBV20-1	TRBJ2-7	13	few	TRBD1	CSAGAGTGYEQYF	TGCAGTGCCGGGGCGGGGACAGGTTACGAGCAGTACTTC
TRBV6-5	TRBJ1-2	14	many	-	CASSYVAQRDGYTF	TGTGCCAGCAGTTACGTCGCCCAACGGGATGGCTACACCTTC
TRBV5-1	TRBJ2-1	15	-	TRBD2	CASSVGLAGAYEQFF	TGCGCCAGCAGCGTGGGACTAGCGGGAGCATATGAGCAGTTCTTC
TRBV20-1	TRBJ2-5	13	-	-	CSAETGSQETQYF	TGCAGTGCTGAAACAGGATCCCAAGAGACCCAGTACTTC
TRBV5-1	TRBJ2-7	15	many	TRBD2	CASSLGAGVSYEQYF	TGCGCCAGCAGCTTGGGCGCGGGGGTGTCCTACGAGCAGTACTTC
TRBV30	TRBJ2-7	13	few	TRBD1	CAWSQGADYEQYF	TGTGCCTGGAGTCAGGGGGCGGATTACGAGCAGTACTTC
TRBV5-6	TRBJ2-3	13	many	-	CASSLLLRDTQYF	TGTGCCAGCAGCCTGCTACTTCGCGATACGCAGTATTTT
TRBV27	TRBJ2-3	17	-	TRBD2	CASNPGLAGAGLSTQYF	TGTGCCAGCAACCCGGGACTAGCGGGAGCGGGCTTGAGTACGCAGTATTTT
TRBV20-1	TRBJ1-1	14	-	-	CSARRGWVNTEAFF	TGCAGTGCTAGAAGGGGCTGGGTGAACACTGAAGCTTTCTTT
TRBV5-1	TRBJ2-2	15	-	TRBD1	CASSFRTGTTGELFF	TGCGCCAGCAGCTTTCGGACAGGGACTACCGGGGAGCTGTTTTTT
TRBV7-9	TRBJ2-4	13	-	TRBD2	CASRGGSKNIQYF	TGTGCCAGCAGGGGGGGGTCCAAAAACATTCAGTACTTC
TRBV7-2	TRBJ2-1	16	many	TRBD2	CASSGYTGLAYNEQFF	TGTGCCAGCAGCGGATATACGGGACTAGCCTACAATGAGCAGTTCTTC
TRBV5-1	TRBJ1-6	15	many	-	CASSETGGGNSPLHF	TGCGCCAGCAGCGAGACTGGCGGGGGCAATTCACCCCTCCACTTT
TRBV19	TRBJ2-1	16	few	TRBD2	CASSRVAGGLGYEQFF	TGTGCCAGTAGTAGGGTAGCGGGAGGGTTGGGGTATGAGCAGTTCTTC
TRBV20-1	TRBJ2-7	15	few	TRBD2	CSASPAGGPLYEQYF	TGCAGTGCCTCACCAGCGGGAGGGCCTCTATACGAGCAGTACTTC
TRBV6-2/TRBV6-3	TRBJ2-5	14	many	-	CASSLGRSQETQYF	TGTGCCAGCAGTCTGGGGCGATCACAAGAGACCCAGTACTTC
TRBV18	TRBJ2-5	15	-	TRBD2	CASSPRREGGETQYF	TGTGCCAGCTCACCACGGCGGGAGGGCGGAGAGACCCAGTACTTC
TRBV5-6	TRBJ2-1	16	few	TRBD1	CASSSRQGHLVNEQFF	TGTGCCAGCAGCTCGCGACAGGGTCATTTGGTAAATGAGCAGTTCTTC
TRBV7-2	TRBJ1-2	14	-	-	CASSLVLGDYGYTF	TGTGCCAGCAGCTTAGTATTAGGGGACTATGGCTACACCTTC
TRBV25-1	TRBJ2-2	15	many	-	CASSPMDPYTGELFF	TGTGCCAGCAGTCCCATGGACCCATACACCGGGGAGCTGTTTTTT
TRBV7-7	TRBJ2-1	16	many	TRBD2	CASSSGLAGGPGEQFF	TGTGCCAGCAGCTCGGGACTAGCGGGAGGGCCGGGTGAGCAGTTCTTC
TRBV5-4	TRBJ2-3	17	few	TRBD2	CASSLGPHSGRTDTQYF	TGTGCCAGCAGCTTGGGCCCCCATAGCGGGAGGACAGATACGCAGTATTTT
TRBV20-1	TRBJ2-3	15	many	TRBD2	CSARVGLAASDTQYF	TGCAGTGCTAGAGTAGGACTAGCGGCCTCCGATACGCAGTATTTT
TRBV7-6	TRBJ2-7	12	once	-	CASSPLEGEQYF	TGTGCCAGCAGCCCCCTTGAGGGCGAGCAGTACTTC
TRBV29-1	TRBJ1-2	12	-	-	CSVLTVNYGDTF	TGCAGCGTTTTGACAGTAAACTATGGCGACACCTTC